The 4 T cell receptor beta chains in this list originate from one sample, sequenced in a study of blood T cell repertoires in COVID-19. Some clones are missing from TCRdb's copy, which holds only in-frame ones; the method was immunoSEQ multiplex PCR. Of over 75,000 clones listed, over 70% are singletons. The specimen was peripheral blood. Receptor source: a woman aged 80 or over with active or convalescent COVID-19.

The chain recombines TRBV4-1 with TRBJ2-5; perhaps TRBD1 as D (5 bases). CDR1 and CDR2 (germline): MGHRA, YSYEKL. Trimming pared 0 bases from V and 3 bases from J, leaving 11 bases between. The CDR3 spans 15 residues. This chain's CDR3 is CASSQDRGRKETQYF. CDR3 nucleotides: TGCGCCAGCAGCCAAGATAGGGGCCGTAAAGAGACCCAGTACTTC.

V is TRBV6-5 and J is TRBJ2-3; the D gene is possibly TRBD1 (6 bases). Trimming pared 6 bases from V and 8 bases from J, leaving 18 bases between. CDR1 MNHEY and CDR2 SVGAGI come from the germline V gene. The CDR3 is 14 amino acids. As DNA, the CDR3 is TGTGCCAGCAGCCCCGGGACATTATTCGGTACGCAGTATTTT. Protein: CASSPGTLFGTQYF.

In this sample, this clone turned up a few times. CDR3 coding DNA: TGTGCCAGCAGCTCCCAACCGACTAGCGGGCCGAACACCGGGGAGCTGTTTTTT. It is translated as CASSSQPTSGPNTGELFF. The gene calls are TRBV7-9 and TRBJ2-2; 10 bases are a match to TRBD2. CDR3 length: 18 residues. With V trimmed by 4 bases and J by 0 bases, 8 bases remained unmatched. The germline gives CDR1 SEHNR, CDR2 FQNEAQ (reference sequence). The full variable domain, in which reference TRBV7-9 and TRBJ2-2 provide the parts outside the CDR3, is DTGVSQNPRHKITKRGQNVTFRCDPISEHNRLYWYRQTLGQGPEFLTYFQNEAQLEKSRLLSDRFSAERPKGSFSTLEIQRTEQGDSAMYLCASSSQPTSGPNTGELFFGEGSRLTVL.

CDR3 sequence reads: CASSSQGEGYEQYF. The CDR3 region has the DNA TGTGCCAGCTCAAGCCAAGGGGAGGGCTACGAGCAGTACTTC. This chain connects TRBV18 to TRBJ2-7; 7 bases are shared with TRBD2. The CDR3 is 14 residues long. The V gene's germline CDR1 is KGHSH and CDR2 LQKENI. The junction had 7 bases not matched to a gene; V was cut back by 5 bases and J by 3 bases.